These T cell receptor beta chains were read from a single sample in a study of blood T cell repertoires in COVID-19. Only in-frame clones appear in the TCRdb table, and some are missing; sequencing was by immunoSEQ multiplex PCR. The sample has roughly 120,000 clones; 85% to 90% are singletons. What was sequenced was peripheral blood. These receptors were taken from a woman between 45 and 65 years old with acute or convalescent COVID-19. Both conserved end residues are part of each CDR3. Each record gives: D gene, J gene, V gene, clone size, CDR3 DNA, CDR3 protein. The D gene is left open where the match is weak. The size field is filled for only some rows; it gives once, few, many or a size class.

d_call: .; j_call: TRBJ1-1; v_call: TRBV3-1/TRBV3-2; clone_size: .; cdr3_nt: TGTGCCAGCAGCCAATTGTTCGGTATTGACACTGAAGCTTTCTTT; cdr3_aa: CASSQLFGIDTEAFF
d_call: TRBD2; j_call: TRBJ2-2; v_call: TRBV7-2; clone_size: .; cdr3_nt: TGTGCCAGCAGCTTAGCCAGCGGGGCTATCACCGGGGAGCTGTTTTTT; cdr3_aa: CASSLASGAITGELFF
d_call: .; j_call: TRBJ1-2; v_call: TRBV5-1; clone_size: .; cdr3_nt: TGCGCCAGCAGCTTGGGGGAGGCGTACGGCTACACCTTC; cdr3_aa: CASSLGEAYGYTF
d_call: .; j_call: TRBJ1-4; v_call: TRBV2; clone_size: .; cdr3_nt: TGTGCCAGCAGTGAAGTGGGAGATGAAAAACTGTTTTTT; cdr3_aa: CASSEVGDEKLFF
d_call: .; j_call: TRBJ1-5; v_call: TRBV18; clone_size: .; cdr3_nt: TGTGCCAGCTCACCTTATGGGGAGGGGCAGCCCCAGCATTTT; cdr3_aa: CASSPYGEGQPQHF
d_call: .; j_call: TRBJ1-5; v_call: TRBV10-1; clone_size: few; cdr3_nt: TGCGCCAGCAGCGATGGACACGGTCAGCCCCAGCATTTT; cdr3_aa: CASSDGHGQPQHF
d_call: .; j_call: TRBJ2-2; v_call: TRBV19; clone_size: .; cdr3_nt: TGTGCCAGTATTGAGGGATTGACCGGGGAGCTGTTTTTT; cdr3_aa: CASIEGLTGELFF
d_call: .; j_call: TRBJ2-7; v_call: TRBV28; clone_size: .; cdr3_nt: TGTGCCAGCAGTTTGGCAGGGAAGCCCTACGAGCAGTACTTC; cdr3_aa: CASSLAGKPYEQYF
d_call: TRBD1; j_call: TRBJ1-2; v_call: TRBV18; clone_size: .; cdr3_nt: TGTGCCAGCTCACCAGGGACAGGGGACTATGGCTACACCTTC; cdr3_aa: CASSPGTGDYGYTF
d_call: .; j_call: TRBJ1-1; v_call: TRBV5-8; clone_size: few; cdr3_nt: TGTGCCAGCAGCTTGATCAGGAACACTGAAGCTTTCTTT; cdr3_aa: CASSLIRNTEAFF
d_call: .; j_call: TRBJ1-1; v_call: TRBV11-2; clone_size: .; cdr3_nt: TGTGCCAGCAGCCCGTCTGCAGGGTACATGAACACTGAAGCTTTCTTT; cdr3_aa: CASSPSAGYMNTEAFF
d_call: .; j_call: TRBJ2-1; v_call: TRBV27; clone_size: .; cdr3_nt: TGTGCCAGCAGTGTAGACAGGAATTCCTACAATGAGCAGTTCTTC; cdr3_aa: CASSVDRNSYNEQFF
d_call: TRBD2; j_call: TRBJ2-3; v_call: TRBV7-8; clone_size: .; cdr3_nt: TGTGCCAGCAGCCGAGGACTAGCGGGAGTGGCAGATACGCAGTATTTT; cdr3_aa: CASSRGLAGVADTQYF
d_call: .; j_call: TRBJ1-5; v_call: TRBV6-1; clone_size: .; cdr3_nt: TGTGCCAGCAGTGAAGGTCCAGGGAACAATCAGCCCCAGCATTTT; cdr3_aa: CASSEGPGNNQPQHF
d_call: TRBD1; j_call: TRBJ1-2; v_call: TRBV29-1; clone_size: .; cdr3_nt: TGCAGCGTGCGAACCGGGACAGGGGGCGGCTACACCTTC; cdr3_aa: CSVRTGTGGGYTF
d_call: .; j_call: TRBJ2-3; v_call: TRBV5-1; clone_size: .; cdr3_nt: TGCGCCAGCAGCTTTAACACAGATACGCAGTATTTT; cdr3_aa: CASSFNTDTQYF
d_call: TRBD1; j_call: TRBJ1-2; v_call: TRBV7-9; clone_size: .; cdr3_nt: TGTGCCATCCCGGGACAGCCCTATGGCTACACCTTC; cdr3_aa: CAIPGQPYGYTF
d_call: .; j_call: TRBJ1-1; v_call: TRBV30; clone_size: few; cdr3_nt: TGTGCCTGGACTCCCCTTCTCACAGGGTACACTGAAGCTTTCTTT; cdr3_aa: CAWTPLLTGYTEAFF
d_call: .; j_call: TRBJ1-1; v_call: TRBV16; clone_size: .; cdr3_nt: TGTGCCAGCAGCACGGACAGGAACACTGAAGCTTTCTTT; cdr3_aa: CASSTDRNTEAFF
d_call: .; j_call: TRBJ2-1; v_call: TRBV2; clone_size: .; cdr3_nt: TGTGCCAGCAGACCCGGGACTGTGGATAATGAGCAGTTCTTC; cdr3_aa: CASRPGTVDNEQFF
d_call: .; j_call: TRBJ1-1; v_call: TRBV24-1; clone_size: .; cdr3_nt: TGTGCCACCAGTGGTGGAGGTAACACTGAAGCTTTCTTT; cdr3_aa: CATSGGGNTEAFF
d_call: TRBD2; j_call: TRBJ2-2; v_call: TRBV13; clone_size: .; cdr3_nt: TGTGCCAGCAGCCCGGGACTAGCCGACGGGGAGCTGTTTTTT; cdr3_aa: CASSPGLADGELFF
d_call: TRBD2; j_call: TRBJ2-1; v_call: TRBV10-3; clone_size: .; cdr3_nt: TGTGCCATCAGAGCAGGACTAGCGGGGGATTACAATGAGCAGTTCTTC; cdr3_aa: CAIRAGLAGDYNEQFF
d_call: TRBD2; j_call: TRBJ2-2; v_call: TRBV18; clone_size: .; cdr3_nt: TGTGCCAGCTCACCAGGACTAGCGGGAGGCACCGGGGAGCTGTTTTTT; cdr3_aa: CASSPGLAGGTGELFF
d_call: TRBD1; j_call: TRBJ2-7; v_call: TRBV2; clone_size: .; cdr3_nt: TGTGCCAGCAGTCCCGGACAGGGACGATTCTACGAGCAGTACTTC; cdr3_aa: CASSPGQGRFYEQYF
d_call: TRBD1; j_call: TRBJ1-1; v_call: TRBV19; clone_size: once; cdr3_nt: TGTGCCAGTAGTAACAGGGGAGTTGCGAACACTGAAGCTTTCTTT; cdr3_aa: CASSNRGVANTEAFF
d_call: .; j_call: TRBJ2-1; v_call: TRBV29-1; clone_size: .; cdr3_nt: TGCAGCGTAGAAAATCGGGTGTACAATGAGCAGTTCTTC; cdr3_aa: CSVENRVYNEQFF
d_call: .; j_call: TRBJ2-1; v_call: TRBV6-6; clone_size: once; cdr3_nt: TGTGCCAGCAGTCTAAACTACGACAGCCTCTCCTACAATGAGCAGTTCTTC; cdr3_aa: CASSLNYDSLSYNEQFF
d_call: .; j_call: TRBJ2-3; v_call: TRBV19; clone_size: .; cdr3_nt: TGTGCCAGTAGTGCCCGGGGAGATACGCAGTATTTT; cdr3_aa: CASSARGDTQYF
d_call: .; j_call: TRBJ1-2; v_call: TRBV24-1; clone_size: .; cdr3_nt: TGTGCCACCAGTGATACACACAGGGCCGGGGGCTACACCTTC; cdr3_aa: CATSDTHRAGGYTF
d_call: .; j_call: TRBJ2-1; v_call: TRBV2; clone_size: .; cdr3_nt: TGTGCCAGCACCAAAACAGGGAACCCCTACAATGAGCAGTTCTTC; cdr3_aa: CASTKTGNPYNEQFF
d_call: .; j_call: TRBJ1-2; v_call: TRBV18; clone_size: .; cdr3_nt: TGTGCCAGCTCACCTGACCTTTCCAGGGGTAAGGGCGGCTACACCTTC; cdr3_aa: CASSPDLSRGKGGYTF
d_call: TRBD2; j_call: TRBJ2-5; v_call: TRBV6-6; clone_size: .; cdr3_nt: TGTGCCAGCAACAGCGGGGGGAAACTGGAGACCCAGTACTTC; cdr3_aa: CASNSGGKLETQYF
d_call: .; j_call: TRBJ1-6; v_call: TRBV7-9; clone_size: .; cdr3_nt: TGTGCCAGCAGCTTAGAAGGAGGGACCTATAATTCACCCCTCCACTTT; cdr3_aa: CASSLEGGTYNSPLHF
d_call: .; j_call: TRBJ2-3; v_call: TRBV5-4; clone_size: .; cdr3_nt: TGTGCCAGCAGCGTTCCGGGTTTTACGCAGTATTTT; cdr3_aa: CASSVPGFTQYF
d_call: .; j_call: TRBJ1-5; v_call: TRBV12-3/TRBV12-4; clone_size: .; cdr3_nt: TGTGCCAGCAGCATGGGGGCCAATCAGCCCCAGCATTTT; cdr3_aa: CASSMGANQPQHF
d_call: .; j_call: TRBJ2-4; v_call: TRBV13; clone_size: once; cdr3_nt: TGTGCCAGCAGCTTAGGGGCCGGGGTAGCCAAAAACATTCAGTACTTC; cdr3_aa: CASSLGAGVAKNIQYF
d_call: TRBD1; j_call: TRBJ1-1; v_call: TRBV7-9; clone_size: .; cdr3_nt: TGTGCCAGCAGCTTAGACAGGGGCGTCGCTGAAGCTTTCTTT; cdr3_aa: CASSLDRGVAEAFF
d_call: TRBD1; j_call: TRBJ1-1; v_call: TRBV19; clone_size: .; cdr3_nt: TGTGCCAGTAGTATTCGGACAGGTGTCACTGAAGCTTTCTTT; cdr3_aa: CASSIRTGVTEAFF
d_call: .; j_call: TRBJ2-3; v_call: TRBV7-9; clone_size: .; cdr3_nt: TGTGCCAGCAGCCGGTCGATAGCGGTTGTGACAGATACGCAGTATTTT; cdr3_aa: CASSRSIAVVTDTQYF
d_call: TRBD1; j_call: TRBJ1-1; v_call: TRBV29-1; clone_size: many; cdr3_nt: TGCAGCGTTTCGGGACAGCCGAACACTGAAGCTTTCTTT; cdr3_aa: CSVSGQPNTEAFF
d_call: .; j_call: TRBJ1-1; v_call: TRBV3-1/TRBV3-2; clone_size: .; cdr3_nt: TGTGCCAGCAGCCGCCCGGGACAACACACTGAAGCTTTCTTT; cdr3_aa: CASSRPGQHTEAFF
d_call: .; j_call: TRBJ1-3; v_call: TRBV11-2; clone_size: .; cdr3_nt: TGTGCCAGCAGCTTTTTTGGGGACTATAGGGGAAACACCATATATTTT; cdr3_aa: CASSFFGDYRGNTIYF
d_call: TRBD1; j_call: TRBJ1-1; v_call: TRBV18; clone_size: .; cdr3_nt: TGTGCCAGCTCACCCGGACAGGGATCCACTGAAGCTTTCTTT; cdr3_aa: CASSPGQGSTEAFF
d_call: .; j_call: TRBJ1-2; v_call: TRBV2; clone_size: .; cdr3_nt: TGTGCCAGCAGCCCCGAGGCTAACTATGGCTACACCTTC; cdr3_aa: CASSPEANYGYTF
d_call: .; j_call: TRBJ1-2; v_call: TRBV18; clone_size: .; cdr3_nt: TGTGCCAGCTCACCAACGCGGGAAAGTCCCTACTATGGCTACACCTTC; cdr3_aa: CASSPTRESPYYGYTF
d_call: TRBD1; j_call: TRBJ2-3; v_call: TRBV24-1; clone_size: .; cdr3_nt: TGTGCCACCAGTCCGGGACAGGGCCCCACAGATACGCAGTATTTT; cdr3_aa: CATSPGQGPTDTQYF
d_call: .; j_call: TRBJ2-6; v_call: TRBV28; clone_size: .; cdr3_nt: TGTGCCAGCAGTTTGCCAGGCTCTGGGGCCAACGTCCTGACTTTC; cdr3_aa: CASSLPGSGANVLTF
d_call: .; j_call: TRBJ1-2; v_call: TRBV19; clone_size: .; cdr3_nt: TGTGCCAGTAGTATATCCAGGACAGATAGCTACACCTTC; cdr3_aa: CASSISRTDSYTF
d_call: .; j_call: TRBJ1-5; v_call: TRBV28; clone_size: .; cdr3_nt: TGTGCCAGCAACAGGCAGCCCCAGCATTTT; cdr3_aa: CASNRQPQHF
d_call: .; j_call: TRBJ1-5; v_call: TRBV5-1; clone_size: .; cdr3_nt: TGCGCCAGCAGCTTGGCTGGACTCCATCAGCCCCAGCATTTT; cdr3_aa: CASSLAGLHQPQHF
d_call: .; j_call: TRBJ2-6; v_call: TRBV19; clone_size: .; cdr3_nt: TGTGCCAGTTTGGGAGTAGCTGGGGCCAACGTCCTGACTTTC; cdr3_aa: CASLGVAGANVLTF
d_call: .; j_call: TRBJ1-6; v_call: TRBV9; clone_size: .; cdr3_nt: TGTGCCAGCAGCGTCCGTCCAGGAAATTCACCCCTCCACTTT; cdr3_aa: CASSVRPGNSPLHF